These 5 T cell receptor beta chains were all obtained from the same sample, sequenced in a study of blood T cell repertoires in COVID-19 (dated by TCRdb to the early 2020s). The library relied on the immunoSEQ multiplex PCR assay. The table comes from immuneACCESS by way of TCRdb, which keeps in-frame sequences with V and J called. Part of the clones is missing from these tables; in studies checked, under half for an unresolved V gene and the rest for unknown reasons. The sample table contains about 74,000 clones; only one count was recorded for 65% to 85% of them. The top ten clonotypes cover 15% to 20% of the sample. The sequenced sample was peripheral blood. All receptors derive from a man between 65 and 85 years old with active or convalescent COVID-19.

The V call is TRBV9, the J call TRBJ2-1; 10 bases match TRBD2. V lost 0 bases to trimming and J lost 11 bases; unmatched junction nucleotides: 14. Germline V gene sequence: CDR1 SGDLS, CDR2 YYNGEE. This CDR3 spans 17 amino acids. CDR3 amino acids: CASSVAPGASGGAQQFF. In nucleotides, the CDR3 is TGTGCCAGCAGCGTAGCTCCAGGAGCGAGCGGGGGGGCCCAGCAGTTCTTC. Variable domain in full (rest from reference TRBV9 and TRBJ2-1): DSGVTQTPKHLITATGQRVTLRCSPRSGDLSVYWYQQSLDQGLQFLIQYYNGEERAKGNILERFSAQQFPDLHSELNLSSLELGDSALYFCASSVAPGASGGAQQFFGPGTRLTVL.

The chain joins TRBV7-8 to TRBJ1-2, with 7 bases aligning to TRBD1. Trimming at V came to 2 bases and at J to 8 bases, leaving 8 bases not matched to a gene. The germline CDR1 and CDR2 sequences are SGHVS and FQNEAQ. The CDR3 length is 14 residues. In DNA form, the CDR3 reads TGTGCCAGCAGCTTATATGGGAGGACAGGCGGCTACACCTTC. It encodes CASSLYGRTGGYTF.

The chain employs TRBV18 and TRBJ1-4, with TRBD1 as a possible D gene (5 bases). Germline CDR1 KGHSH, CDR2 LQKENI. V lost 4 bases, J lost 4 bases, and 7 bases lay in between. CDR3 size: 13 residues. CDR3 amino acids: CASSLTVNEKLFF. CDR3 bases: TGTGCCAGCTCACTGACAGTTAATGAAAAACTGTTTTTT.

The chain is built from TRBV19 and TRBJ1-2, with unresolved D. The CDR3 spans 13 residues. Trimming cost V 8 bases and J 6 bases, with 16 bases left between them. Germline loops: CDR1 LNHDA, CDR2 SQIVND (reference sequence). The CDR3 region has the DNA TGTGCCAGTTCTCTGGGTGGGGAGAATGGCTACACCTTC. Amino acid sequence: CASSLGGENGYTF.

This clone showed up just a few times. V usage is TRBV29-1 and J usage is TRBJ1-4; D perhaps matches TRBD1 (6 bases). Between the trimmed V and J ends, which lost 5 bases and 6 bases, there was a span of 13 bases. Germline-derived CDR1 and CDR2 are SQVTM and ANQGSEA. The CDR3 has 13 residues. The CDR3 here is CSVSGGVYEKLFF. CDR3 DNA: TGCAGCGTTAGCGGGGGCGTATATGAAAAACTGTTTTTT.